These 6 T cell receptor beta chains share one sample of origin, sequenced in a study of T cell responses to AZD1222 COVID-19 vaccine. Sequencing was performed with immunoSEQ multiplex PCR; in TCRdb, only in-frame clones are kept and a portion is missing. The sample shows roughly 130,000 clones, around 91% of them seen only once. The sample consisted of peripheral blood, taken on day 0 of AZD1222 vaccination. The receptor set was obtained from an adult in good health.

The rearrangement uses TRBV27 and TRBJ1-1, with no clear D. The CDR3 is 12 amino acids. CDR1 and CDR2 (germline): MNHEY, SMNVEV (reference sequence). V lost 2 bases and J lost 6, with 7 bases in between. For the CDR3, the DNA is TGTGCCAGCAGTTTAATCGGTGCTGAAGCTTTCTTT. Amino acids: CASSLIGAEAFF.

The CDR3 here is CSVGGPPDSNQPQHF. The CDR3 DNA follows: TGCAGCGTTGGGGGGCCCCCGGATAGCAATCAGCCCCAGCATTTT. This rearrangement joins TRBV29-1 to TRBJ1-5; TRBD1 is a possible D gene (6 bases). Germline lookup yields CDR1 SQVTM and CDR2 ANQGSEA. The CDR3 runs to 15 residues. The V gene lost 4 bases and the J gene lost 0 bases, with 13 bases spanning the gap.

This rearrangement joins TRBV7-9 to TRBJ2-3, with a tentative D call TRBD2 (5 bases). V lost 6 bases and J 0 bases, leaving 13 bases between the germline ends. This CDR3 has 15 residues. Germline loops: CDR1 SEHNR, CDR2 FQNEAQ (reference sequence). The CDR3 protein is CASRAAGGSTDTQYF. The CDR3 coding sequence is TGTGCCAGCAGGGCGGCGGGCGGGAGCACAGATACGCAGTATTTT.

V is TRBV5-1 and J is TRBJ1-4; D is possibly TRBD1 (5 bases). This CDR3 region has 16 residues. Between the trimmed V and J ends, which lost 0 bases and 3 bases, there was a span of 12 bases. CDR1 is SGHRS and CDR2 is YFSETQ in the germline V gene. DNA of the CDR3: TGCGCCAGCAGCTTGGCCCTCCTAGGGGCTAATGAAAAACTGTTTTTT. Translating gives CASSLALLGANEKLFF.

This rearrangement joins TRBV9 to TRBJ2-7, with 7 positions matching TRBD1. The V gene end was trimmed by 0 bases and the J gene end by 7 bases; junction bases not matched to a gene: 4. This CDR3 comprises 13 residues. Germline CDR1 SGDLS, CDR2 YYNGEE. The CDR3 nucleotides are TGTGCCAGCAGCGTAGAGGGGGCACGGGAGCAGTACTTC. Translated, it gives CASSVEGAREQYF. The full variable domain, completed using reference TRBV9 and TRBJ2-7, is DSGVTQTPKHLITATGQRVTLRCSPRSGDLSVYWYQQSLDQGLQFLIQYYNGEERAKGNILERFSAQQFPDLHSELNLSSLELGDSALYFCASSVEGAREQYFGPGTRLTVT.

This chain joins TRBV9 and TRBJ2-7; D gene ambiguous. The CDR3 length is 11 residues. V was cut by 4 bases and J by 5 bases, with 7 bases left in between. Germline CDR1 reads SGDLS; CDR2 reads YYNGEE. As DNA, the CDR3 is TGTGCCAGCAGCCCCCGGGACGAGCAGTACTTC. Its translation is CASSPRDEQYF.